This T cell receptor (beta chain) was found in a study of relationships among human T cell subsets. About this clonotype: The antigen is undetermined.

Findings of the study overall: Over 60% of CD8+ cytotoxic sequences came from clones with over 100 reads.

The CDR3 totals 15 residues. Germline-derived CDR1 and CDR2 are MNHEY and SMNVEV (reference sequence). Losses at the gene ends were 2 bases for V and 3 bases for J; bases not matched to a gene: 6. The T cell receptor alpha and beta CDR3 regions were amplified from mRNA by semiquantitative ARM-PCR. In ARM-PCR, communal superprimers followed tagged nested gene-specific primers for exponential amplification. TCRdb re-called the multiplex PCR reads through MiXCR, storing one row per CDR3 protein. The sample holds roughly 2,400 distinct CDR3 sequences, about 42% seen once. The clonotype comes from a man aged 40-49 years in good health. The chain has TRBV27 and TRBJ2-7, with 8 bases aligning to TRBD2. The specimen was activated T cells sorted from blood. Described subset: CD45RA-RO-CD69+ activated T cells. CDR3 in DNA: TGTGCCAGCAGTTTAAAACTAGCGGCACTCTACGAGCAGTACTTC. Amino acids: CASSLKLAALYEQYF.